The rows below give T cell receptor beta chains drawn from one sample of a study of monozygotic twins with inflammatory bowel disease. TCRdb processed the 5' RACE reads again and assigns one entry to each CDR3 protein, with no DNA. The sample is made up of around 450,000 distinct CDR3 sequences, and the top ten hold roughly 2.2% of it. The sample taken for sequencing was blood. Receptor source: a human donor with ulcerative colitis or Crohn's disease, or a healthy co-twin of an affected twin (not recorded which). Each CDR3 is given with its conserved first and last residue. Each record gives: J gene, V gene, CDR3 protein.

TRBJ1-5 TRBV30 CAWSDTVFWPQHF
TRBJ1-4 TRBV7-2 CASSLEPTPPAGLFF
TRBJ2-5 TRBV10-3 CAISDLPAGQETQYF
TRBJ2-1 TRBV5-1 CASSAGLAGNEQFF
TRBJ2-3 TRBV18 CASSRSGSTDTQYF
TRBJ2-6 TRBV27 CASTKGKGAYGANVLTF
TRBJ1-2 TRBV28 CASSRHSRDREGYGYTF
TRBJ2-2 TRBV10-3 CAAPRGFPITSGELFF
TRBJ1-4 TRBV12-3/TRBV12-4 CATKDTGPNEKLFF
TRBJ2-3 TRBV20-1 CSAKRPTDTQYF